A selection of T cell receptor beta chains follows, all from one sample in a study of cytomegalovirus exposure and HLA in healthy donors. Libraries were prepared by immunoSEQ multiplex PCR; TCRdb keeps only in-frame clonotypes and omits some of them. The sample holds about 110,000 clones, more than 60% seen once. Sample: PBMCs. The receptors originated from a man aged 30-40 years in good health and CMV-seronegative. Both conserved end residues are part of each CDR3. The order of the fields is V gene, J gene, clone size, D gene, CDR3 DNA, CDR3 protein. The D gene is left open where the match is weak. Only part of the rows carry a size: once, few, many, or a class if the clone is expanded.

>TRBV27|TRBJ2-2|-|TRBD2
TGTGCCAGCAGTTCGACAATGCCACTAGCGGGGACCACCGGGGAGCTGTTTTTT
CASSSTMPLAGTTGELFF
>TRBV7-2|TRBJ1-3|few|TRBD1
TGTGCCAGCAGCCATGGACAGGCCCCCTCTGGAAACACCATATATTTT
CASSHGQAPSGNTIYF
>TRBV29-1|TRBJ1-1|-|TRBD1
TGCAGCGTTGGCCGACAGGGGAACACTGAAGCTTTCTTT
CSVGRQGNTEAFF
>TRBV18|TRBJ2-2|few|-
TGTGCCAGCTCACCGGGCCAGAACACCGGGGAGCTGTTTTTT
CASSPGQNTGELFF
>TRBV25-1|TRBJ1-4|-|-
TGTGCCTCGCGAGCGGCCGCTAATGAAAAACTGTTTTTT
CASRAAANEKLFF
>TRBV27|TRBJ2-7|-|TRBD2
TGTGCCAGCAAGTATACAGCGGGAGTTCCCTACGAGCAGTACTTC
CASKYTAGVPYEQYF
>TRBV7-2|TRBJ1-2|-|TRBD1
TGTGCCAGCAGCTTAGCGCGGACAGGGGGTAACTATGGCTACACCTTC
CASSLARTGGNYGYTF
>TRBV30|TRBJ1-3|-|-
TGTGCCTGGAGTGTGGCCTTCTCCGGAAACACCATATATTTT
CAWSVAFSGNTIYF
>TRBV28|TRBJ2-3|-|TRBD1
TGTGCCAGCAGCGCCCCGGGACAGCTCACAGATACGCAGTATTTT
CASSAPGQLTDTQYF
>TRBV6-1|TRBJ2-2|-|-
TGTGCCAGCAGTGACAAGCAAATAATAATGCGCGGGGAGCTGTTTTTT
CASSDKQIIMRGELFF
>TRBV18|TRBJ2-7|once|-
TGTGCCAGCTCACCACCGGCAACGCGGGGCGAGCAGTACTTC
CASSPPATRGEQYF
>TRBV4-3|TRBJ2-1|-|TRBD2
TGCGCCAGCAGCCAAGTAGGACTAGAGTATGCTGAGCAGTTCTTC
CASSQVGLEYAEQFF
>TRBV27|TRBJ2-7|-|-
TGTGCCAGCAGTCCTCTGTTCTCTGCGGGGACGGCTATCTACGAGCAGTACTTC
CASSPLFSAGTAIYEQYF
>TRBV5-1|TRBJ2-2|-|-
TGCGCCAGCAGCTTGGCGGAGGGGGGGGAGCTGTTTTTT
CASSLAEGGELFF
>TRBV6-1|TRBJ1-5|-|-
TGTGCCAGCAGTGAGGAGACAGGTGATCAGCCCCAGCATTTT
CASSEETGDQPQHF
>TRBV5-1|TRBJ2-7|-|TRBD2
TGCGCCAGCAGCGTGGGACTAGCGGGACGAGTAGGCTACGAGCAGTACTTC
CASSVGLAGRVGYEQYF
>TRBV6-1|TRBJ2-7|-|TRBD1
TGTGCCAGCAGGGGGGACAGGGGGCCCTACGAGCAGTACTTC
CASRGDRGPYEQYF
>TRBV10-3|TRBJ2-5|once|-
TGTGCCATCAGTGATCCCGGGACTCAGACCGAGACCCAGTACTTC
CAISDPGTQTETQYF
>TRBV2|TRBJ2-2|-|-
TGTGCCAGCAGCCCGACTAGACGGACCGGGGAGCTGTTTTTT
CASSPTRRTGELFF
>TRBV19|TRBJ2-7|-|-
TGTGCCAGTACCGCCGGGGACAAGCCCTACGAGCAGTACTTC
CASTAGDKPYEQYF
>TRBV5-1|TRBJ2-5|-|TRBD2
TGCGCCAGCAGCCCCTTAGCGGGGACGGAGACCCAGTACTTC
CASSPLAGTETQYF
>TRBV5-1|TRBJ2-2|-|-
TGCGCCAGCAGCTTGGCCAGGCAGAACACCGGGGAGCTGTTTTTT
CASSLARQNTGELFF
>TRBV7-2|TRBJ2-3|few|TRBD2
TGTGCCAGCAGCTCGGGACTACTGAGCACAGATACGCAGTATTTT
CASSSGLLSTDTQYF
>TRBV19|TRBJ1-5|-|-
TGTGCCAGTAGTATAGATAGGGGGGGAGCGGTGCGGCAGCATTTT
CASSIDRGGAVRQHF
>TRBV7-2|TRBJ2-6|few|-
TGTGCCAGCAGCCGAGAAAGCTCTGGGGCCAACGTCCTGACTTTC
CASSRESSGANVLTF
>TRBV5-4|TRBJ2-2|-|-
TGTGCCAGCAGCCCCCACGGTCGGGGAACGAACACCGGGGAGCTGTTTTTT
CASSPHGRGTNTGELFF
>TRBV7-3|TRBJ1-1|-|-
TGTGCCAGCAGCTTGACAGATAAGAACACTGAAGCTTTCTTT
CASSLTDKNTEAFF
>TRBV5-4|TRBJ1-2|-|TRBD1
TGTGCCAGCAGCTCCCGGGACAGGGGAAACTATGGCTACACCTTC
CASSSRDRGNYGYTF
>TRBV7-6|TRBJ1-1|-|-
TGTGCCAGCAGCCCCGTAATCCAGACAGTTGAAGCTTTCTTT
CASSPVIQTVEAFF
>TRBV7-2|TRBJ2-7|once|TRBD1
TGTGCCAGCAGCCCTCAACAGGGGGCTGGCGAGCAGTACTTC
CASSPQQGAGEQYF
>TRBV5-1|TRBJ2-2|-|-
TGCGCCAGCAGCTTGGGGCAGTCGAACACCGGGGAGCTGTTTTTT
CASSLGQSNTGELFF